A single sample gave rise to the 3 T cell receptor beta chains below, sequenced in a study of shared clonotypes between healthy human individuals. TCRdb keeps only in-frame clones here, not all; method: immunoSEQ multiplex PCR. Altogether about 2.3 million clones are present, 92% being singletons, with the ten largest covering 0.37%. The sequenced material came from naive CD4+ T cells from PBMCs. Stated subset: CD45RA+ positively selected. The receptors here all came from a man younger than 30 in good health. Some clones in this sample may be carry-over from other donors' samples.

The chain uses TRBV6-4 and TRBJ2-1; TRBD2 agrees at 11 bases. The V and J ends lost 6 bases and 8 bases, in that order; junction bases with no gene match: 9. The CDR3 has 15 amino acids. Germline assignment: CDR1 MRHNA and CDR2 SNTAGT. DNA of the CDR3: TGTGCCAGCAGAATTAGCGGGAGGGGGTCTGATGAGCAGTTCTTC. Encoded protein: CASRISGRGSDEQFF.

The rearrangement links TRBV10-2 to TRBJ2-2, with a possible D match to TRBD2 (6 bases). Germline V gene data show CDR1 as WSHSY and CDR2 as SAAADI. V shed 6 bases and J shed 5 bases, with 13 bases lying between them. This CDR3 comprises 14 residues. CDR3 bases: TGCGCCAGCAGGGTGGGCCTAGCGACCGGGGAGCTGTTTTTT. It translates to CASRVGLATGELFF.

This rearrangement joins TRBV4-1 to TRBJ1-2, with a possible D match to TRBD1 (5 bases). Germline assignment: CDR1 MGHRA and CDR2 YSYEKL. The CDR3 totals 13 residues. V lost 4 bases and J 8 bases, leaving 14 bases between the germline ends. Written as DNA, the CDR3 is TGCGCCAGCAGCCCCCCGCCCGGGGGGGGCTACACCTTC. Protein: CASSPPPGGGYTF.